Following are 25 T cell receptor beta chains from one sample sequenced in a study of cytomegalovirus exposure and HLA in healthy donors. The study ran its PCR with 60 Vbeta and 13 Jbeta primers. Libraries were prepared by immunoSEQ multiplex PCR; TCRdb keeps only in-frame clonotypes and omits some of them. The profile covers about 95,000 clones, with 78% appearing a single time and roughly 4.3% taken by the ten largest. Sequencing used PBMCs. The receptors were gathered from a woman aged 40 to 50 in good health and CMV-seropositive.

This clone was found once. V gene TRBV28 combines with J gene TRBJ2-3; TRBD2 agrees at 12 bases. Per the germline V gene, CDR1 is MDHEN and CDR2 is SYDVKM. V lost 5 bases to trimming and J lost 4 bases; unmatched junction nucleotides: 10. This CDR3 is 17 amino acids long. CDR3 protein: CASSLWTSGDWADTQYF. The CDR3 DNA sequence: TGTGCCAGCAGTCTTTGGACTAGCGGGGATTGGGCAGATACGCAGTATTTT.

The chain carries TRBV19 and TRBJ1-1, with 8 bases aligning to TRBD1. The junction had 0 bases not matched to a gene; V was cut back by 3 bases and J by 0 bases. This CDR3 has 14 residues. Per germline, CDR1 LNHDA and CDR2 SQIVND (reference sequence). This CDR3 is CASSMGQVNTEAFF. The CDR3 DNA reads TGTGCCAGTAGTATGGGACAGGTGAACACTGAAGCTTTCTTT.

This chain connects TRBV9 to TRBJ2-7, with D hard to call. The CDR3 covers 17 residues. CDR1 SGDLS and CDR2 YYNGEE come from the germline V gene. V lost 1 base and J lost 1, with 18 bases in between. CDR3 sequence reads: CASSVPEASIVSYEQYF. CDR3 DNA sequence: TGTGCCAGCAGCGTACCAGAGGCCTCCATCGTTTCCTACGAGCAGTACTTC.

This rearrangement joins TRBV13 to TRBJ2-1; 7 bases match TRBD2. CDR1 is PRHDT and CDR2 is FYEKMQ in the germline V gene (reference sequence). This CDR3 is built from 15 residues. V trimming: 4 bases; J trimming: 9 bases; junction bases outside the gene matches: 12. For the CDR3, the DNA is TGTGCCAGCAGCTCGTCTAGTAGGGAGGGTCTTGAGCAGTTCTTC. It codes for CASSSSSREGLEQFF.

The rearrangement links TRBV6-1 to TRBJ2-5; 8 nucleotides align to TRBD1. The CDR3 has 14 residues. Unmatched junction bases numbered 9, after V lost 7 bases and J lost 5 bases. Germline CDR1 and CDR2: MNHNS and SASEGT. This CDR3 reads CASNLGQVGETQYF. The CDR3 DNA sequence: TGTGCCAGCAACCTGGGACAGGTCGGGGAGACCCAGTACTTC.

This clone has a handful of counts. The chain links TRBV19 to TRBJ2-1, with 11 bases matching TRBD2. V lost 8 bases, J lost 8 bases, and 17 bases stayed unmatched. This CDR3 has 17 amino acids. Germline values: CDR1 LNHDA, CDR2 SQIVND (reference sequence). The CDR3: CASSLAGRLAGFDEQFF. In DNA form, the CDR3 reads TGTGCCAGTTCCCTTGCGGGTAGACTAGCGGGATTTGATGAGCAGTTCTTC.

This chain links TRBV4-1 with TRBJ1-4; D might be TRBD1 (6 bases). Trimming stripped 2 bases from V and 4 bases from J, with 20 bases between. This CDR3 comprises 18 residues. Germline loops: CDR1 MGHRA, CDR2 YSYEKL. Written as DNA, the CDR3 is TGCGCCAGCAGCCAATACTTTTTTGGGACACGTTATAATGAAAAACTGTTTTTT. It specifies CASSQYFFGTRYNEKLFF.

The rearrangement joins TRBV30 to TRBJ1-4; tentative D call: TRBD1 (6 bases). The CDR3 loop spans 14 amino acids. CDR1 is GTSNPN and CDR2 is SVGIG in the germline V gene (reference sequence). Trimming removed 3 bases at V and 3 bases at J, with 11 bases between. As DNA, the CDR3 is TGTGCCTGGAGCACAGGGTCGCCTAATGAAAAACTGTTTTTT. The encoded protein is CAWSTGSPNEKLFF.

The CDR3 nucleotides read TGTGCCAGCAGCTTAGATCTAGCGGGAGTCGGGGAGCAGTACTTC. Its protein product is CASSLDLAGVGEQYF. The rearrangement links TRBV7-2 to TRBJ2-7; 10 bases line up with TRBD2. The CDR3 is 15 amino acids. Germline loops: CDR1 SGHTA, CDR2 FQGNSA. V gave up 1 base and J gave up 7 bases; unmatched junction bases: 7.

This rearrangement joins TRBV6-1 to TRBJ1-5, with D unresolved. With 4 bases removed from V and 7 bases from J, the gap between germline ends came to 17 bases. Germline CDR1 and CDR2: MNHNS and SASEGT. The CDR3 has 15 amino acids. The CDR3 spells CASSGSLDLEQPQHF. CDR3 DNA: TGTGCCAGCAGTGGAAGTTTAGATTTGGAGCAGCCCCAGCATTTT.

The chain employs TRBV2 and TRBJ2-3, with 7 bases aligning to TRBD1. There are 15 residues in the CDR3. The trim removed 6 bases at V and 1 base at J, leaving 7 bases unmatched. Germline V lookup: CDR1 SNHLY, CDR2 FYNNEI. The DNA of the CDR3 is TGTGCCAGCAGCGACCTTGGACAGGGCACAGATACGCAGTATTTT. Its translation: CASSDLGQGTDTQYF. Supplemented by reference TRBV2 and TRBJ2-3, the full variable domain reads EPEVTQTPSHQVTQMGQEVILRCVPISNHLYFYWYRQILGQKVEFLVSFYNNEISEKSEIFDDQFSVERPDGSNFTLKIRSTKLEDSAMYFCASSDLGQGTDTQYFGPGTRLTVL.

This clone appeared a few times. The rearrangement links TRBV6-5 to TRBJ1-6; 7 bases are shared with TRBD1. V shed 8 bases and J 7 bases; nucleotides not matched to a gene: 5. Germline values: CDR1 MNHEY, CDR2 SVGAGI. There are 13 residues in the CDR3. The CDR3 sequence is CASGQQGNSPLHF. The CDR3 DNA sequence: TGTGCCAGCGGACAACAGGGGAATTCACCCCTCCACTTT.

V usage is TRBV9 and J usage is TRBJ2-3; weak D call: TRBD1 (6 bases). This CDR3 is 15 amino acids long. The V and J ends lost 0 bases and 1 base respectively, with 9 bases between them. The germline gives CDR1 SGDLS, CDR2 YYNGEE. In DNA, the CDR3 is TGTGCCAGCAGCGTAGAGGCAGGGGGCACAGATACGCAGTATTTT. The encoded protein is CASSVEAGGTDTQYF.

This chain joins TRBV5-4 and TRBJ2-1; 12 nucleotides agree with TRBD2. Trimming at V came to 0 bases and at J to 8 bases, leaving 3 bases not matched to a gene. Germline V gene sequence: CDR1 SGHNT, CDR2 YYREEE (reference sequence). This CDR3 region has 15 residues. The CDR3 spells CASSLETSGRDEQFF. As DNA, the CDR3 is TGTGCCAGCAGCTTGGAGACTAGCGGGAGAGATGAGCAGTTCTTC.

The rearrangement links TRBV5-4 to TRBJ2-7; a weak D match, TRBD1 (6 bases). The CDR3 runs 13 residues. With 4 bases removed from V and 6 bases from J, the gap between germline ends came to 14 bases. CDR1 is SGHNT, CDR2 YYREEE, per germline (reference sequence). CDR3 amino acids: CASSSEGDGEQYF. The CDR3 nucleotides read TGTGCCAGCAGCAGCGAGGGGGACGGCGAGCAGTACTTC.

This chain joins TRBV2 and TRBJ2-1, with 13 nucleotides matching TRBD2. Germline CDR1 and CDR2: SNHLY and FYNNEI. V gave up 4 bases and J gave up 10 bases; unmatched junction bases: 10. The CDR3 extends over 16 amino acids. CDR3 bases: TGTGCCAGCAGTGGGAGAGGACTAGCGGGAGTCGGGGAGCAGTTCTTC. Translation gives CASSGRGLAGVGEQFF. Supplemented by reference TRBV2 and TRBJ2-1, the full variable domain reads EPEVTQTPSHQVTQMGQEVILRCVPISNHLYFYWYRQILGQKVEFLVSFYNNEISEKSEIFDDQFSVERPDGSNFTLKIRSTKLEDSAMYFCASSGRGLAGVGEQFFGPGTRLTVL.

The genes are TRBV27 and TRBJ2-7; D ambiguous. The V and J ends lost 4 bases and 0 bases respectively, with 16 bases between them. This CDR3 is built from 16 residues. Germline CDR1 is MNHEY and CDR2 is SMNVEV (reference sequence). The CDR3 DNA follows: TGTGCCAGCAGTTCGCCCAGTCAATCGGGCTCCTACGAGCAGTACTTC. This sequence encodes CASSSPSQSGSYEQYF.

The chain employs TRBV19 and TRBJ2-4; 7 bases align to TRBD1. CDR3 length: 13 amino acids. The ends lost 8 bases at V and 4 bases at J; junction bases unmatched: 5. Germline V gene data show CDR1 as LNHDA and CDR2 as SQIVND (reference sequence). This CDR3 is CASGTVGKNIQYF. The CDR3 nucleotides read TGTGCCAGTGGGACAGTTGGGAAAAACATTCAGTACTTC.

This sequence joins TRBV15 and TRBJ2-6; no clear D. The germline gives CDR1 LNHNV, CDR2 YYDKDF (reference sequence). The CDR3 runs to 15 residues. V was pared by 8 bases and J by 0 bases, with 11 bases between. CDR3 sequence (DNA): TGTGCCACCCGAGACTCCGGCTCTGGGGCCAACGTCCTGACTTTC. This codes for CATRDSGSGANVLTF.

The CDR3: CASSIPGQANQETQYF. In DNA form, the CDR3 reads TGTGCCAGTAGTATACCCGGACAGGCGAACCAAGAGACCCAGTACTTC. The J gene is TRBJ2-5, the V gene TRBV19; 7 bases agree with TRBD1. Per the germline V gene, CDR1 is LNHDA and CDR2 is SQIVND (reference sequence). The CDR3 is 16 amino acids. V trimming: 2 bases; J trimming: 0 bases; junction bases outside the gene matches: 6.

V is TRBV28 and J is TRBJ2-5, with TRBD2 matching over 10 bases. The germline V gene encodes CDR1 MDHEN and CDR2 SYDVKM. The CDR3 has 15 residues. The V and J ends lost 2 bases and 6 bases, in that order; junction bases with no gene match: 6. Here the CDR3 reads CASSLSLAGDKTQYF. In DNA, the CDR3 is TGTGCCAGCAGTTTAAGCCTAGCGGGAGATAAGACCCAGTACTTC.

V usage is TRBV9 and J usage is TRBJ2-5, with D possibly matching TRBD1 (5 bases). CDR3 size: 15 residues. V dropped 0 bases and J dropped 2 bases, with 11 bases sitting between them. Germline V gene sequence: CDR1 SGDLS, CDR2 YYNGEE. This CDR3 is CASSVDIGQQETQYF. In nucleotides, the CDR3 is TGTGCCAGCAGCGTAGATATAGGACAACAAGAGACCCAGTACTTC.

The chain has TRBV27 and TRBJ2-7; possibly TRBD1 for D (6 bases). CDR1 and CDR2 from the germline V gene are MNHEY and SMNVEV (reference sequence). Trimming took off 6 bases at V and 1 base at J, with 16 bases between the two ends. The CDR3 totals 15 residues. CDR3 sequence reads: CASSPIRDISYEQYF. CDR3 nucleotides: TGTGCCAGCAGCCCGATCCGGGACATTTCCTACGAGCAGTACTTC.

Turning to this clone: This CDR3 is also generated by other DNA sequences in the sample. The chain links TRBV6-5 to TRBJ1-1, with 11 bases that match TRBD1. CDR3 size: 15 residues. Germline V gene data show CDR1 as MNHEY and CDR2 as SVGAGI. The V segment lost 0 bases and the J segment 3 bases; nucleotides outside the gene matches: 0. DNA for the CDR3: TGTGCCAGCAGTTACTCGGGACAGGGGGACACTGAAGCTTTCTTT. Translating it yields CASSYSGQGDTEAFF.

The J gene is TRBJ2-2, the V gene TRBV5-4, with TRBD2 as a possible D gene (6 bases). CDR3 length: 13 amino acids. V shed 3 bases and J shed 12 bases, with 15 bases lying between them. Germline CDR1 is SGHNT and CDR2 is YYREEE (reference sequence). The CDR3 DNA sequence: TGTGCCAGCAGCTCGGGACTGGCTAATAAGCTGTTTTTT. Translated, it gives CASSSGLANKLFF.